This TCR beta chain is from a study of T cell responses to AZD1222 COVID-19 vaccine. General study points: The donor cohort was predominantly white British with a female majority, and clonal diversity may have been underestimated.

On this clone itself: Its antigen is unidentified.

This table comes from immunoSEQ multiplex PCR, and its TCRdb copy is limited to in-frame clones, with some not included. The sample lists fewer than 130,000 clones; more than 85% were seen once. This CDR3 has 14 amino acids. V was pared by 5 bases and J by 4 bases, with 4 bases of the junction left unmatched. Germline lookup yields CDR1 LNHDA and CDR2 SQIVND (reference sequence). The chain uses TRBV19 and TRBJ2-1; 8 positions agree with TRBD2. The sample consisted of peripheral blood, taken on day 0 of AZD1222 vaccination. The origin of this receptor is an adult in good health. The CDR3, as DNA: TGTGCCAGTAGTGGCGGGAGGATGTACAATGAGCAGTTCTTC. This encodes CASSGGRMYNEQFF.